This T cell receptor beta chain was sequenced in a study of T cell responses to AZD1222 COVID-19 vaccine. Measured with immunoSEQ multiplex PCR; TCRdb has only the in-frame clones, and not every one. Seen here are about 120,000 clones, just over 85% observed once, and the top ten hold 17%. This clone has only one observation. Its antigen is unidentified. In the same sample, other DNA sequences code for this CDR3. The CDR3 is 15 amino acids. Trimming at V came to 5 bases and at J to 5 bases, leaving 7 bases not matched to a gene. Germline lookup yields CDR1 MGHRA and CDR2 YSYEKL. Study findings and constraints: Clonal diversity was possibly underestimated, and white British individuals and females predominated among donors. Variant regions that are unmutated are reportedly the target of nearly half of spike-specific TCRs.

Pooling was applied to second doses at about 4 or about 12 weeks. Here the sequenced sample was peripheral blood, taken 28 days after the second AZD1222 dose. V gene TRBV4-1 combines with J gene TRBJ1-1; TRBD1 aligns across 11 bases. The origin of this receptor is an adult who received the AZD1222 COVID-19 vaccine. CDR3 in DNA: TGCGCCAGCAGCTTCTCCGGGACAGGGGGTACTGAAGCTTTCTTT. Encoded protein: CASSFSGTGGTEAFF.